This TCR beta chain was sequenced in a study of T cells in localized non-small cell lung cancer. Findings and limits, study-wide: Sequencing covered just one tumor region, so heterogeneity cannot be ruled out. Median around 60 top-100 tumor clones were shared with paired adjacent lung.

Sequenced by immunoSEQ multiplex PCR; TCRdb stores in-frame clones only, minus some. In the table there are about 19,000 clones, under 95% of which are singletons. The V segment lost 0 bases and the J segment 5 bases; nucleotides outside the gene matches: 10. This CDR3 comprises 16 residues. The germline V gene encodes CDR1 MGHRA and CDR2 YSYEKL. A note on this clone: Its antigen is unknown.

Sequenced here: peripheral blood, sampled before any cancer treatment. This TCR was sampled from a male donor at least 60 years old with stage I squamous cell lung carcinoma. This chain joins TRBV4-1 and TRBJ2-7; 7 positions agree with TRBD1. For the CDR3, the DNA is TGCGCCAGCAGCCAAGACCGAATACAGGGGTTCAACGAGCAGTACTTC. It yields the protein CASSQDRIQGFNEQYF.